This TCR beta chain was found in a study of cytomegalovirus exposure and HLA in healthy donors (dated by TCRdb to the late 2010s). Regarding the study in general: An earlier analysis of several hundred of the donors reported approximately 280 Gb of sequence data and roughly 120 million unique TCR beta sequences obtained from roughly 170 million T cells. Rather than drawing on any new phenotypic data, the later analysis identified candidate immune exposures from TCR beta sequences and the way those sequences occurred across donors. The study was designed to test whether signatures of past pathogen exposure could be identified by cataloging public T cell receptors. To study patterns of TCR occurrence, a later analysis re-analyzed previously published TCR beta repertoires from around 660 donors and added high-resolution HLA genotyping. An earlier analysis of some 600 of the donors applied high-throughput TCR beta sequencing to assess whether each TCR beta V gene segment acted as functional or pseudogenic. Because of strong linkage in the cohort, a few DR-DQ haplotypes were treated as single units for association and clustering. Along with the approximately 620-subject first cohort, a separate validation cohort of over a hundred different subjects was used. Of the 350 to 400 genotyped donors, about 80% fell in the genetic ancestry cluster associated with self-reported Caucasian donors. The number of donors typed differed by locus, with roughly 620-630 for A, B, C, DRB1 and DQB1, around 560 for DQA1, 606 for DPA1, and around 460 for DPB1. To predict cytomegalovirus infection status, the study combined high-throughput TCR immunosequencing, statistical association of individual TCRs with disease status, and machine learning. Class I and class II HLA loci were covered by the typing at four-digit resolution. Approximately 300 gigabases of sequencing data and roughly 80 million unique TCR sequences made up an early release that covered some 640 HLA-typed donors. Across approximately 400 genotyped donors of the cohort, an average of about 240,000 unique TCR beta nucleotide sequences per donor were sequenced, and 15% to 20% of those sequences were non-productive. A later genetic analysis took genome-wide SNP genotypes for about three fifths of the roughly 700 donors and used that subset as a discovery cohort. The T cell repertoires of 550 to 850 subjects were profiled by immunosequencing and related to cytomegalovirus serostatus. Donor age, sex, ethnicity and CMV serostatus were compiled alongside the repertoire data. Every repertoire in the discovery cohort had been generated on one and the same sequencing platform. Summary of the overall study and its limitations: Because HLA typing was unavailable for some donors at each locus, only the typed subset was used in association tests. Most TCR sequences were seen in very few donors, while some public TCRs were found in many individuals. Presence/absence analyses assumed roughly uniform sequencing depth across donors, an assumption that may not hold. A later analysis associated approximately 17,000 TCR beta sequences with specific HLA alleles at a false discovery rate of 0.05. In a later analysis, HLA-associated TCR beta chains were found to be more clonally expanded and to have lower generation probabilities than equally common non-associated chains. Compared with the roughly 720-donor mean, donors in an Asian-associated ancestry cluster had fewer N-insertions in productive TCRs, according to a later genetic analysis. A total of 164 TCR beta chains were listed by the study as associated with cytomegalovirus. In a later analysis, most CMV-associated TCR beta chains were found to appear HLA-restricted, with HLA associations seemingly driven largely by CMV exposure. The only immune exposure information available for the cohort was CMV serostatus. According to a later analysis, parvovirus B19, influenza, CMV and Epstein-Barr virus appeared linked to several top co-occurrence clusters. A further reported finding was that TCR beta sequences accurately predicted the HLA-A and HLA-B alleles for most subjects in the first cohort. The classifier was reported to diagnose cytomegalovirus status with high specificity and sensitivity in both the original and validation cohorts. Three of the identified cytomegalovirus-associated TCR beta chains were confirmed in vitro to be specific for cytomegalovirus antigens. In an earlier analysis of over 550 of the donors, most TCR beta V segments were observed in productive rearrangements about 87% or about 30% of the time, broadly matching IMGT annotations. The earlier analysis of nearly 600 of the donors excluded some 15 rarely observed V segments, including chromosome 9 orphons, because counts were too low. A later analysis found that TCR association rates varied across HLA loci, with DRB1 alleles showing the most associated TCRs and HLA-C alleles the fewest. A group of highly shared sequence variants was considered likely to be a technical artifact of the sequencing pipeline. The authors suggested that the approach could potentially be extended to other disease states and immunological phenotypes. V-gene and J-gene trimming of TCR beta chains was associated with a missense DCLRE1C variant in a later genetic analysis, and the association was replicated in an independent cohort. This cohort had only TCR beta chains sequenced, and the lack of alpha or paired-chain data limited which features could be detected. Linkage disequilibrium might explain the correlated functional status among segregating V segments, but an unknown experimental factor could not be ruled out. Assigning TCR associations to individual alleles was difficult when HLA alleles, especially DR and DQ, strongly co-occurred.

In total, fewer than 750 healthy bone marrow donors made up the cohort. At the time of sampling, all cohort members were nominally healthy, though unrecorded immune exposures were likely present. The donor was CMV seropositive and belonged to the group of 250 to 300 seropositive cohort members. A peripheral blood sample was collected from each donor, and TCR beta sequencing was performed on peripheral blood mononuclear cells. The Qiagen DNeasy Blood Extraction Kit was used to extract genomic DNA from the blood cell samples. The library was made by the immunoSEQ multiplex PCR assay. For the multiplex PCR, a mixture combining 60 forward primers for TCR Vbeta segments and 13 reverse primers for TCR Jbeta segments was used. The CDR3 region of rearranged TCR beta genes was amplified from genomic DNA by a multiplex PCR assay. Amplified TCR beta libraries were sequenced as 87-base-pair reads on the Illumina HiSeq System. The paper's data handling went like this. A later analysis tallied 75 million to 95 million unique TCR beta chains across the 640 or so repertoires, and approximately 12 million of those chains were shared by two or more donors. A nearest-neighbor algorithm error-corrected the raw reads and collapsed the reads into unique sequences, merging closely related sequences to remove PCR and sequencing errors. V, D and J gene segments were assigned by aligning CDR3 sequences to IMGT reference sequences. For a sequence to be retained, at least a six-nucleotide match to both a V gene segment and a J gene segment was required. Rearrangements were called productive when the CDR3 lacked stop codons and stayed in frame with V and J; all others were non-productive. CDR3 was defined by IMGT convention, running from the second conserved V-encoded cysteine to the conserved J-encoded phenylalanine. The earlier analysis of about 530 of the donors excluded any sequence lacking an unambiguous match to a single V gene segment. An earlier analysis of several hundred of the donors called V segments functional above 56.7% productive rearrangements and segregating when the between-donor standard deviation exceeded 5%. A statistical classification framework was built to diagnose cytomegalovirus status from the catalog of TCR beta chain sequences. A later analysis assigned V and J genes by comparing TCR nucleotide sequences with IMGT/GENE-DB human TR gene sequences. The TCRdist pipeline was used in a later analysis to assign CDR3 sequences and most-parsimonious VDJ recombination scenarios. In a later analysis, every TCR beta chain was defined by the combination of its CDR3 amino acid sequence and its V-gene family, and reads without a unique V-gene family were dropped. In a later analysis, 450 to 600 highly shared, low-generation-probability nucleotide sequences were removed to address suspected cross-contamination and a sequencing artifact. For each public chain, a later analysis derived a clonal expansion index from normalized ranks of inferred template counts within each repertoire. In a later analysis, generation probabilities were computed with a VDJ recombination model fitted to out-of-frame rearrangements, and the resulting probabilities were checked against IGoR. Hypergeometric tests were used in a later analysis to score TCR-TCR, TCR-HLA and TCR-CMV co-occurrence, with a repertoire-size bias correction applied to the TCR pairs. In a later analysis, false discovery rates were estimated by permuting HLA or CMV assignments 20 times. In a later analysis, co-occurring TCRs were grouped with DBSCAN, and TCRdist sequence similarity was added when clustering was performed within HLA-allele-positive subsets. For co-occurrence clustering, repertoires with fewer than 30,000 or more than 120,000 public chains were excluded, along with about five repertoires with anomalous nucleotide sharing. Not all clones reach the TCRdb copy of this immuneACCESS table, which keeps in-frame sequences only. Checked studies attribute under half of the gap to unresolved V genes and leave the rest unexplained. V and J calls and clone size come straight from that table; D and trimming were deduced from the DNA. The sample table contains 100,000 to 120,000 clones; only one count was recorded for roughly 80% of them. 6% to 8% of the sample comes from the top ten.

Turning to this clone: Its antigen has not been determined. No base quality values were provided; no much bigger clone lies one nucleotide off.

The origin of this receptor is a man aged 25-40 years in good health and CMV-seropositive. The specimen was PBMCs.

The sequence in DNA is TGTGCCAGCAGCAAAGACGCCCAGGCTGTGCCAGATACGCAGTATTTT. This translates into CASSKDAQAVPDTQYF. The chain uses TRBV21-1 and TRBJ2-3; the table's D call, TRBD1, has no DNA check behind it. TRBV21-1 constitutes a pseudogene. Its CDR3 holds 16 amino acids, cysteine through phenylalanine. The retained sequence is limited to the CDR3, 48 bases, with the frame set at the first base.